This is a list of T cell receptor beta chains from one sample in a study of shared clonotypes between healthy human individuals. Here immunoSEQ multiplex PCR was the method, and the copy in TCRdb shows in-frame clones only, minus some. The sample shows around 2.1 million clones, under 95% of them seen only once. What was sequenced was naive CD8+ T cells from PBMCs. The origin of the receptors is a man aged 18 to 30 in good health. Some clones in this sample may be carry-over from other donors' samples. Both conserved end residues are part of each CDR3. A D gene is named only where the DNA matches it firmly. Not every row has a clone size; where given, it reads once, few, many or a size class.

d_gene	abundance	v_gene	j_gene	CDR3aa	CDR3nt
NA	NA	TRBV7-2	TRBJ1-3	CASSLSTGHRSGNTIYF	TGTGCCAGCAGCTTGAGCACCGGGCATCGCTCTGGAAACACCATATATTTT
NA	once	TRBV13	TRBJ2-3	CASSRQTSTDTQYF	TGTGCCAGCAGCCGACAGACTAGCACAGATACGCAGTATTTT
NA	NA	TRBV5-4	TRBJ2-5	CASSLEVTGRTQETQYF	TGTGCCAGCAGCTTAGAGGTAACAGGACGAACTCAAGAGACCCAGTACTTC
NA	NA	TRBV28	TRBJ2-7	CASSAVKLMGYEQYF	TGTGCCAGCAGCGCCGTCAAACTCATGGGGTACGAGCAGTACTTC
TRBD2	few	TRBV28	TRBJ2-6	CASSLYGTSGVDVLTF	TGTGCCAGCAGTTTATATGGGACTAGCGGGGTCGACGTCCTGACTTTC
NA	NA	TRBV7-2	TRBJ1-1	CASSFAGMLAEAFF	TGTGCCAGCAGCTTTGCGGGGATGCTAGCTGAAGCTTTCTTT
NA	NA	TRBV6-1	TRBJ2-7	CASSEAWTASYEQYF	TGTGCCAGCAGTGAAGCTTGGACCGCCTCCTACGAGCAGTACTTC
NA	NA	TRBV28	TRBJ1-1	CASSPKSAGLNTEAFF	TGTGCCAGCAGCCCGAAGAGTGCAGGGCTGAACACTGAAGCTTTCTTT
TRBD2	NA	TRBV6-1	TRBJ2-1	CASSALLAGAYNEQFF	TGTGCCAGCAGTGCTCTACTAGCGGGGGCCTACAATGAGCAGTTCTTC
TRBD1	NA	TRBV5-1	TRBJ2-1	CASSLGDRGPENEQFF	TGCGCCAGCAGCTTGGGGGACAGGGGCCCTGAAAATGAGCAGTTCTTC
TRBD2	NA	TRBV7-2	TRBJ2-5	CASSLARLAGQETQYF	TGTGCCAGCAGCTTAGCTCGACTAGCGGGGCAAGAGACCCAGTACTTC
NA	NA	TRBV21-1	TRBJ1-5	CASANRGREINQPQHF	TGTGCCAGCGCTAACAGGGGGCGCGAAATTAACCAGCCCCAGCATTTT
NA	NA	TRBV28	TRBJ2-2	CASSLPRTYTGELFF	TGTGCCAGCAGTTTACCTAGGACTTACACCGGGGAGCTGTTTTTT
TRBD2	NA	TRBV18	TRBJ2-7	CASSLTTSGRLDEQYF	TGTGCCAGCTCCCTAACGACTAGCGGGAGGTTGGACGAGCAGTACTTC